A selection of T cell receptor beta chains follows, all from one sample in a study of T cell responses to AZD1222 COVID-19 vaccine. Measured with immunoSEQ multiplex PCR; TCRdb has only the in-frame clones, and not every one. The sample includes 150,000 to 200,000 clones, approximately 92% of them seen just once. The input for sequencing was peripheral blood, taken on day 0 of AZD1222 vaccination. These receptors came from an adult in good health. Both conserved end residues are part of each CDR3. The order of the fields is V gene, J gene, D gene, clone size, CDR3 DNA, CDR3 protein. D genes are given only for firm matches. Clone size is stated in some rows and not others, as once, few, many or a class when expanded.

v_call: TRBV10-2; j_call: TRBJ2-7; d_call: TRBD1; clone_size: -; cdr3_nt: TGCGCCAGCACCTTCGGACAGGGGATCGAGCAGTACTTC; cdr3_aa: CASTFGQGIEQYF
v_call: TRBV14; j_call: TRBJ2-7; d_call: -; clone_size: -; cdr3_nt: TGTGCCAGCAGCCATTCGTCCTACGAGCAGTACTTC; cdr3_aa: CASSHSSYEQYF
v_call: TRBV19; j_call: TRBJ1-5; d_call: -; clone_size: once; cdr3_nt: TGTGCCAGTATACCCTCAGGGGTTAGGAGCAATCAGCCCCAGCATTTT; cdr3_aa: CASIPSGVRSNQPQHF
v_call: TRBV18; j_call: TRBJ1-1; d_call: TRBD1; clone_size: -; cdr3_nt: TGTGCCAGCTCACCAGGAACAGGGGTGGGCACTGAAGCTTTCTTT; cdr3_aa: CASSPGTGVGTEAFF
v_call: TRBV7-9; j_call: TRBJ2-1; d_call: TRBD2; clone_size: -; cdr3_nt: TGTGCCAGCAGCTTAGACCTAGCGGGGGGATACTACAATGAGCAGTTCTTC; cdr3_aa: CASSLDLAGGYYNEQFF
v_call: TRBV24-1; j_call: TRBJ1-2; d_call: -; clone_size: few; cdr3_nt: TGTGCCACCAGTGCCACCACAGGGGGCTACACCTTC; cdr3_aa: CATSATTGGYTF
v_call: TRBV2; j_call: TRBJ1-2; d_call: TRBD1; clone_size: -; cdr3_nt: TGTGCCAGCAGTTATTGGGGACAGGTTCAATCCTACACCTTC; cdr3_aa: CASSYWGQVQSYTF
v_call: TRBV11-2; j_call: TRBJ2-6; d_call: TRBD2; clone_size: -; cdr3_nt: TGTGCCAGCAGCGTAGCGGGAGGGCTAAGCTCTGGGGCCAACGTCCTGACTTTC; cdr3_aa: CASSVAGGLSSGANVLTF
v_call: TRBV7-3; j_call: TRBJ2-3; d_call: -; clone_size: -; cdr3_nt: TGTGCCAGCAGCTTAACGGACTGGAGTACGCAGTATTTT; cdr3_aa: CASSLTDWSTQYF
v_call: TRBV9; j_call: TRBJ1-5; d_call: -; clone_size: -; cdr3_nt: TGTGCCAGCAGCCCTTCTGCGAACTCTCGAGAGCCCCAGCATTTT; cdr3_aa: CASSPSANSREPQHF
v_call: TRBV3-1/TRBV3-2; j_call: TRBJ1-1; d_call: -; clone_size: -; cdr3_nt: TGTGCCAGCAGCTCCCGGGGAGACGGTGAAGCTTTCTTT; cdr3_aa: CASSSRGDGEAFF
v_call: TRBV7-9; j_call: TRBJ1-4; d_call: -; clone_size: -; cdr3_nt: TGTGCCAGCAGCTTGGGTATCGGACCAACTAATGAAAAACTGTTTTTT; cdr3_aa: CASSLGIGPTNEKLFF
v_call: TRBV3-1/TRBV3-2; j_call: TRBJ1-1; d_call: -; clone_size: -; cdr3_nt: TGTGCCAGCAGCCAGCCCGTGGGGGGCAGGAACACTGAAGCTTTCTTT; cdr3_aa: CASSQPVGGRNTEAFF
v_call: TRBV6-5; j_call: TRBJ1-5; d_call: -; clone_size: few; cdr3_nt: TGTGGTACGGGGGTAAATAGCAATCAGCCCCAGCATTTT; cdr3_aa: CGTGVNSNQPQHF
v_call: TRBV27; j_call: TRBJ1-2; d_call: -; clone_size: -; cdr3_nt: TGTGCCAGCAGTAAGCGGGCCCGCAACGCCGCTTGGAGTGGCTACACCTTC; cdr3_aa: CASSKRARNAAWSGYTF
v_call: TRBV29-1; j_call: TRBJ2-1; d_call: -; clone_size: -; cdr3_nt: TGCAGCGGGCACACCCCCGGCAATGAGCAGTTCTTC; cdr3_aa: CSGHTPGNEQFF